This T cell receptor beta chain is from a study of PD-1 blockade in classical Hodgkin lymphoma. Study-level results: Similar baseline diversity was found in complete responders and newly diagnosed patients.

Details on this clone: Its matching antigen is unknown.

The assay was immunoSEQ multiplex PCR, and TCRdb's table has in-frame clones only and misses some. The repertoire holds several thousand clones, with 86% as singletons. Trimming left V 2 bases short and J 8 bases short, with 15 bases between. The germline CDR1 and CDR2 sequences are KGHSH and LQKENI. CDR3 length equals 14 residues. Following autologous stem cell transplantation, relapse occurred in every patient, and exposure to brentuximab vedotin varied. This receptor was identified in a human donor with classical Hodgkin lymphoma. The sample here was peripheral blood mononuclear cells (PBMCs), taken before the second cycle of nivolumab. The J gene is TRBJ1-2, the V gene TRBV18; D gene uncertain. The CDR3: CASSPGSPLGGYTF. The CDR3 nucleotides read TGTGCCAGCTCACCAGGCAGCCCCTTGGGGGGCTACACCTTC.